These T cell receptor beta chains were read from a single sample in a study of blood T cell repertoires in COVID-19. TCRdb's table, derived via immunoSEQ multiplex PCR, lists solely in-frame clones and lacks some. The repertoire consists of approximately 200,000 clones, with roughly 92% occurring once and the leading ten covering about 0.76%. Sequencing used peripheral blood. The receptors here all came from a young man with COVID-19, enrolled during active disease. Each CDR3 is given with its conserved first and last residue. A D gene is named only where the DNA matches it firmly. Expanded clones get a size class; other rows say once, few or many, or leave the size out.

NA	TRBV3-1/TRBV3-2	16	TRBJ2-7	NA	TGTGCCAGCAGCCAAGATCGTAAGACACCAGTCTACGAGCAGTACTTC	CASSQDRKTPVYEQYF
NA	TRBV11-2	16	TRBJ2-3	TRBD2	TGTGCCAGCAGCTTAATGAGTAGCGGGAGCACAGATACGCAGTATTTT	CASSLMSSGSTDTQYF
NA	TRBV11-3	16	TRBJ2-1	TRBD2	TGTGCCAGCAGCTTAGAAGCCGGGGGGACCTACAATGAGCAGTTCTTC	CASSLEAGGTYNEQFF
once	TRBV12-3/TRBV12-4	13	TRBJ1-2	TRBD1	TGTGCCACCAGGACAGGGTTTAACTATGGCTACACCTTC	CATRTGFNYGYTF
NA	TRBV6-6	16	TRBJ2-1	TRBD1	TGTGCCAGCAGTACCTCTCACAGGGGCTCCTACAATGAGCAGTTCTTC	CASSTSHRGSYNEQFF
NA	TRBV6-5	13	TRBJ1-2	NA	TGTGCCAGCAGTCGACAGAGTTTCTATGGCTACACCTTC	CASSRQSFYGYTF
NA	TRBV6-5	14	TRBJ1-2	TRBD1	TGTGCCAGCAGCTACGGACAGGGTTCGTTGGGCTACACCTTC	CASSYGQGSLGYTF
NA	TRBV4-1	16	TRBJ1-5	NA	TGCGCCAGCAGCCAAGAGTGGACAGAGGATTATCAGCCCCAGCATTTT	CASSQEWTEDYQPQHF
NA	TRBV6-5	13	TRBJ1-2	NA	TGTGCCAGCAGGGGCCCGCCGAACTATGGCTACACCTTC	CASRGPPNYGYTF
NA	TRBV28	15	TRBJ1-4	NA	TGTGCCAGCAGTTTACGGGGCACAGGGTCTGAAAAACTGTTTTTT	CASSLRGTGSEKLFF
NA	TRBV2	12	TRBJ2-2	NA	TGTGCCAGCAGGACAATATCTGGGGAGCTGTTTTTT	CASRTISGELFF
NA	TRBV7-9	15	TRBJ1-5	TRBD1	TGTGCCAGCAGCTCCACGGACAGGGGTTATCAGCCCCAGCATTTT	CASSSTDRGYQPQHF
NA	TRBV5-6	13	TRBJ2-7	TRBD1	TGTGCCAGCAGCCGGACAGGTTCCTACGAGCAGTACTTC	CASSRTGSYEQYF
NA	TRBV10-3	14	TRBJ1-2	NA	TGTGCCATCAGCAATGGGGGGACTAACTATGGCTACACCTTC	CAISNGGTNYGYTF
NA	TRBV6-5	15	TRBJ1-1	TRBD1	TGTGCCAGCAGTTACTCCGGGACAGTGAACACTGAAGCTTTCTTT	CASSYSGTVNTEAFF
NA	TRBV5-1	13	TRBJ1-1	NA	TGCGCCAGCAGCTTGATCGGGGACACTGAAGCTTTCTTT	CASSLIGDTEAFF
NA	TRBV5-1	14	TRBJ1-1	NA	TGCGCCAGCAGCTTGAACTGGGGAACAGGTGAAGCTTTCTTT	CASSLNWGTGEAFF
once	TRBV5-6	14	TRBJ1-2	TRBD1	TGTGCCAGCAGCTTGCGGGACAGTAACTATGGCTACACCTTC	CASSLRDSNYGYTF
NA	TRBV29-1	13	TRBJ1-2	TRBD1	TGCAGCGCTAGGACAGGAATCAACTATGGCTACACCTTC	CSARTGINYGYTF
NA	TRBV18	17	TRBJ1-2	TRBD1	TGTGCCAGCTCACCACCGAGGACAGGGGGCGCCGGCTATGGCTACACCTTC	CASSPPRTGGAGYGYTF
once	TRBV29-1	15	TRBJ1-1	NA	TGCAGCGGGGGTACCGGGTCTATAGGGAACACTGAAGCTTTCTTT	CSGGTGSIGNTEAFF
NA	TRBV9	16	TRBJ1-1	TRBD1	TGTGCCAGCAGCGTAGGGGACCGGGACAGGAACACTGAAGCTTTCTTT	CASSVGDRDRNTEAFF
NA	TRBV29-1	12	TRBJ2-1	NA	TGCAGCGCCGTGGACCCGGGGGATGAGCAGTTCTTC	CSAVDPGDEQFF
once	TRBV4-1	15	TRBJ1-5	TRBD1	TGCGCCAGCAGCCAAGTCGGACAGGGGACGGAGCCCCAGCATTTT	CASSQVGQGTEPQHF
NA	TRBV6-5	15	TRBJ1-4	NA	TGTGCCAGCGCTTTGAGACAGTCAACTAATGAAAAACTGTTTTTT	CASALRQSTNEKLFF
NA	TRBV7-9	14	TRBJ1-5	NA	TGTGCCAGCAGCTTGGCAGGGCGGGGTCAGCCCCAGCATTTT	CASSLAGRGQPQHF
NA	TRBV23-1	15	TRBJ2-1	TRBD2	TGCGCCAGCAGAACGCGGGGGAGCTCCTACAATGAGCAGTTCTTC	CASRTRGSSYNEQFF
NA	TRBV6-5	13	TRBJ2-7	TRBD1	TGTGCCAGCAGCCAGGGGGCCCGGTACGAGCAGTACTTC	CASSQGARYEQYF
NA	TRBV18	14	TRBJ1-2	TRBD1	TGTGCCAGCTCACCCCTAGGGACAGAAGATGGCTACACCTTC	CASSPLGTEDGYTF
NA	TRBV3-1/TRBV3-2	18	TRBJ2-3	TRBD2	TGTGCCAGCAGCCAAGCGAAACTAGCGGGGGGTTTTACAGATACGCAGTATTTT	CASSQAKLAGGFTDTQYF
NA	TRBV6-5	15	TRBJ2-7	NA	TGTGCCAGCAGTTACTCGCTCCCAGGGGCCTACGAGCAGTACTTC	CASSYSLPGAYEQYF
NA	TRBV4-1	16	TRBJ2-2	NA	TGCGCCAGCAGCCCTTTAGAGACTCTGAACACCGGGGAGCTGTTTTTT	CASSPLETLNTGELFF
NA	TRBV14	15	TRBJ2-7	TRBD1	TGTGCCAGCAGCCAAGACCCAGGGGGCTACTACGAGCAGTACTTC	CASSQDPGGYYEQYF
NA	TRBV14	14	TRBJ1-2	NA	TGTGCCAGCAGCCAAGGAGTCCGGAACTATGGCTACACCTTC	CASSQGVRNYGYTF
NA	TRBV5-1	15	TRBJ2-7	TRBD1	TGCGCCAGCAGCTTGGTCCCAGGGGGCAGCTACGAGCAGTACTTC	CASSLVPGGSYEQYF
NA	TRBV6-5	13	TRBJ1-1	NA	TGTGCCACCGGAATTTGGAGGAACACTGAAGCTTTCTTT	CATGIWRNTEAFF
once	TRBV11-2	15	TRBJ1-2	TRBD1	TGTGCCAGCAGCTTAGAGGCGCCAGGGGGATATGGCTACACCTTC	CASSLEAPGGYGYTF
NA	TRBV30	14	TRBJ1-2	NA	TGTGCCTGGCATTACCCAGACAGTGTCTATGGCTACACCTTC	CAWHYPDSVYGYTF
NA	TRBV10-2	15	TRBJ1-1	TRBD1	TGCGCCAGCAGTGAGCCCGGGACAGGGTCCACTGAAGCTTTCTTT	CASSEPGTGSTEAFF
once	TRBV5-4	16	TRBJ1-4	TRBD1	TGTGCCAGCAGCTTGTATCAAGGGACAGGGAGTGAAAAACTGTTTTTT	CASSLYQGTGSEKLFF
NA	TRBV4-1	15	TRBJ1-5	NA	TGCGCCAGCAGCCAAGACAGGTTCAGCAATCAGCCCCAGCATTTT	CASSQDRFSNQPQHF
NA	TRBV2	14	TRBJ2-5	NA	TGTGCCAGCAGCGGGGGTCTCCAGGGTCAGACCCAGTACTTC	CASSGGLQGQTQYF
NA	TRBV4-1	14	TRBJ2-7	TRBD2	TGCGCCAGCAGCCTCCTAGCGGGGGGTGCCGAGCAGTACTTC	CASSLLAGGAEQYF
NA	TRBV5-4	15	TRBJ1-3	TRBD1	TGTGCCAGCAGCCTCCGGACAGGGTCTGGAAACACCATATATTTT	CASSLRTGSGNTIYF
NA	TRBV7-9	16	TRBJ2-7	TRBD1	TGTGCCAGCAGCGACAGGACAGGGGCCCCCGACCACGAGCAGTACTTC	CASSDRTGAPDHEQYF
NA	TRBV2	11	TRBJ1-1	NA	TGTGCCAGCAGTGACCCCAGGAAAGCTTTCTTT	CASSDPRKAFF
NA	TRBV6-5	14	TRBJ1-1	NA	TGTGCCAGCATTCCCGCGGGATTTTACACTGAAGCTTTCTTT	CASIPAGFYTEAFF
NA	TRBV5-5	12	TRBJ2-1	NA	TGTGCCAGCAGCGTGCCGGGGGTCCTTGAGTTCTTC	CASSVPGVLEFF
NA	TRBV13	18	TRBJ1-2	TRBD1	TGTGCCAGCAGCTTAGGAGGAGGGACAGGGGGCCTAACCTATGGCTACACCTTC	CASSLGGGTGGLTYGYTF
NA	TRBV30	16	TRBJ1-6	TRBD1	TGTGCCTGTCGTGGGACAGGGGGCTCCTATAATTCACCCCTCCACTTT	CACRGTGGSYNSPLHF
NA	TRBV6-5	14	TRBJ2-3	NA	TGTGCCAGCAGTTACAGGGGGGGCCCTGATACGCAGTATTTT	CASSYRGGPDTQYF
once	TRBV2	13	TRBJ1-2	TRBD1	TGTGCCACCTCAGGACAGGGGAGGTATGGCTACACCTTC	CATSGQGRYGYTF
NA	TRBV3-1/TRBV3-2	14	TRBJ2-7	NA	TGTGCCAGCAGCCAAGTGCCCAGGGCCTACGAGCAGTACTTC	CASSQVPRAYEQYF
once	TRBV28	16	TRBJ2-7	NA	TGTGCCAGCACTTCCCCCGCCCAGGGGAGCTCCTACGAGCAGTACTTC	CASTSPAQGSSYEQYF
NA	TRBV18	15	TRBJ1-2	NA	TGTGCCAGCTCACCAACCGAGGGTTCCCTTTATGGCTACACCTTC	CASSPTEGSLYGYTF
NA	TRBV10-2	15	TRBJ1-4	TRBD1	TGCGCCAGCAGCGAAGGACAGGGGGCTGGTGAAAAACTGTTTTTT	CASSEGQGAGEKLFF
NA	TRBV10-3	14	TRBJ1-4	TRBD1	TGTGCCATCAGTGAACAGGGGGCGCCTGAAAAACTGTTTTTT	CAISEQGAPEKLFF
NA	TRBV6-4	18	TRBJ2-2	NA	TGTGCCAGCAGGGGAGGACAGGATCGCGGATGGGGCACCGGGGAGCTGTTTTTT	CASRGGQDRGWGTGELFF